In this sample, the clone carrying this T cell receptor beta chain turned up many times. Its antigen is unknown. This record comes from a study of CD8+CD57+ T cells in acquired aplastic anemia. Study-wide results and caveats: Found in both controls and patients were approximately 31 CD8+ CDR3 sequences.

Per germline, CDR1 SGHAT and CDR2 FQDESV (reference sequence). V lost 8 bases, J lost 3 bases, and 30 bases stayed unmatched. The CDR3 is made up of 21 amino acids. Patients chosen for sequencing had shown CD8+CD57+ cell expansion by flow cytometry. No patient had been given any therapy when blood was sampled. Genomic DNA templated the TCR beta VDJ and CDR3 profiling. One entry per CDR3 protein results from TCRdb running MiXCR on the reads. The top ten hold about an eighth of the sample, which has over 150,000 distinct CDR3 sequences, 52% seen once. The source is a human donor with aplastic anemia. Sequences were obtained from sorted CD4+, CD8+, or CD8+CD57+ T cells (not recorded which) from PBMCs. The V and J genes are TRBV11-1 and TRBJ2-5; 7 nucleotides agree with TRBD2. The DNA for the CDR3 is TGTGCCAGCGAAGCTGGTGACGAAAACGGCGGCGGGACTAATGCCGAAGAGACCCAGTACTTC. Translation: CASEAGDENGGGTNAEETQYF.